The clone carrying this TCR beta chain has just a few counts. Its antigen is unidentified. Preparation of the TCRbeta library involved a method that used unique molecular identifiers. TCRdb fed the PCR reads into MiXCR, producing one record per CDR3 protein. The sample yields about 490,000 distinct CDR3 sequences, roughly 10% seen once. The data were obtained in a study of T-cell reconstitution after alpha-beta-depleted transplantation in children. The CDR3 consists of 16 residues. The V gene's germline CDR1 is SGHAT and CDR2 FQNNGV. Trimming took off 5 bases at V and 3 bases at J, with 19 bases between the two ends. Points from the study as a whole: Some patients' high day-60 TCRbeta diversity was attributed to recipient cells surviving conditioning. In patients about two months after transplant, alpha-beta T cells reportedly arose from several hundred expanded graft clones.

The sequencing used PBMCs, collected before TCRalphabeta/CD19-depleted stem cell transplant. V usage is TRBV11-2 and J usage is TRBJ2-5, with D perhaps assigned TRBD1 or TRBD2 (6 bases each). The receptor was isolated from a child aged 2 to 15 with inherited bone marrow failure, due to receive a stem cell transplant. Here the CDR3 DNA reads TGTGCCAGCAGCCCCTCGGAGGGGGGCTTGGAAGAGACCCAGTACTTC. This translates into CASSPSEGGLEETQYF. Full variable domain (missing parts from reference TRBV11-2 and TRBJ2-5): EAGVAQSPRYKIIEKRQSVAFWCNPISGHATLYWYQQILGQGPKLLIQFQNNGVVDDSQLPKDRFSAERLKGVDSTLKIQPAKLEDSAVYLCASSPSEGGLEETQYFGPGTRLLVL.